The rows below give T cell receptor beta chains drawn from one sample of a study of shared clonotypes between healthy human individuals. Some clones are missing from TCRdb's copy, which holds only in-frame ones; the method was immunoSEQ multiplex PCR. Among some 2,100,000 clones listed, 90% to 95% were seen once. The sequencing input was naive CD8+ T cells from PBMCs. These receptor sequences come from a man between 18 and 35 years old in good health. Some clones in this sample may be carry-over from other donors' samples. Each CDR3 is given with its conserved first and last residue. A D gene is named only where the DNA matches it firmly. Some rows have no size entry. The others give once, few or many, or a class for an expanded clone.

abundance,len,v_gene,d_gene,j_gene,CDR3nt,CDR3aa
NA,19,TRBV28,NA,TRBJ2-7,TGTGCCAGCAGTCCTCCCGGGGGGCCCCGGTGGGAGGCAGCCTACGAGCAGTACTTC,CASSPPGGPRWEAAYEQYF
NA,13,TRBV4-1,NA,TRBJ2-3,TGCGCCAGCAGCCAAGGGGCGACGGGTACGCAGTATTTT,CASSQGATGTQYF
once,17,TRBV7-6,TRBD2,TRBJ2-1,TGTGCCAGCAGCAGCGGACTAGCGGGAGGTTTGCGGAATGAGCAGTTCTTC,CASSSGLAGGLRNEQFF
NA,15,TRBV29-1,TRBD1,TRBJ2-7,TGCAGCGTTAAGGGGAGGGACAGGGGAAACTACGAGCAGTACTTC,CSVKGRDRGNYEQYF
NA,14,TRBV10-2,TRBD2,TRBJ2-7,TGCGCCAGCAGGGGACTAGCGGGAGTGGGCGAGCAGTACTTC,CASRGLAGVGEQYF
NA,16,TRBV27,TRBD1,TRBJ2-7,TGTGCCAGCAGTTTATTAGTGGGACAGGGTTTCCACGAGCAGTACTTC,CASSLLVGQGFHEQYF
NA,17,TRBV27,TRBD2,TRBJ2-7,TGTGCCAGCAGTTCCCCAGGACTAGCGGGTAGCTCCTACGAGCAGTACTTC,CASSSPGLAGSSYEQYF
NA,13,TRBV25-1,TRBD1,TRBJ2-5,TGTGCCAGCAGTGGGACAGGGCAAGAGACCCAGTACTTC,CASSGTGQETQYF
NA,18,TRBV4-1,NA,TRBJ2-1,TGCGCCAGCAGCCAAGGGAAGTCTCATTCTAGCTCCTACAATGAGCAGTTCTTC,CASSQGKSHSSSYNEQFF
NA,13,TRBV6-5,NA,TRBJ1-1,TGTGCCAGCGCCCCCGGTTGGGACACTGAAGCTTTCTTT,CASAPGWDTEAFF
NA,16,TRBV27,TRBD2,TRBJ2-7,TGTGCCAGCAGTTCCCCTGTGTTAGCGGGAGGTTACGAGCAGTACTTC,CASSSPVLAGGYEQYF
NA,15,TRBV5-1,TRBD2,TRBJ2-7,TGCGCCAGCAGCTTTCTAGGCGGGAGCAGCTACGAGCAGTACTTC,CASSFLGGSSYEQYF
NA,12,TRBV19,NA,TRBJ1-4,TGTGCCAGTAGTGGGGCCCAGGAAAAACTGTTTTTT,CASSGAQEKLFF
NA,13,TRBV4-1,NA,TRBJ2-7,TGCGCCAGCAGCCAAGGAGGGGGGGGCGAGCAGTACTTC,CASSQGGGGEQYF
once,12,TRBV9,NA,TRBJ1-3,TGTGCCAGCAGCGGGAGAGGGTCAACCATATATTTT,CASSGRGSTIYF
NA,18,TRBV13,TRBD2,TRBJ2-7,TGTGCCAGCAGCTTAAGTAGATTACTAGCGGAGGGGGGCTACGAGCAGTACTTC,CASSLSRLLAEGGYEQYF
NA,13,TRBV19,NA,TRBJ1-2,TGTGCCAGTAGTATCAGGGCTAACTATGGCTACACCTTC,CASSIRANYGYTF
once,15,TRBV5-1,TRBD1,TRBJ2-5,TGCGCCAGCAGCATGGGACAGGGGGCTGGAGAGACCCAGTACTTC,CASSMGQGAGETQYF
NA,12,TRBV12-5,TRBD1,TRBJ2-1,TGTGCTAGTGGTTTGGTACAGGGGGAGCAGTTCTTC,CASGLVQGEQFF
NA,16,TRBV19,NA,TRBJ2-7,TGTGCCAGTAGTATAGGGAATGCCAGGTCAGCCTACGAGCAGTACTTC,CASSIGNARSAYEQYF
NA,15,TRBV4-3,TRBD1,TRBJ2-7,TGCGCCAGCAGCCACTCCGGGACAGGGTTGTACGAGCAGTACTTC,CASSHSGTGLYEQYF
NA,14,TRBV28,TRBD2,TRBJ2-7,TGTGCCAGCAGCATACTAGCGGGAGACTACGAGCAGTACTTC,CASSILAGDYEQYF
NA,16,TRBV19,TRBD1,TRBJ1-1,TGTGCCAGTAGTCTCTCCGGGACAGGGATGAACACTGAAGCTTTCTTT,CASSLSGTGMNTEAFF
NA,14,TRBV2,TRBD2,TRBJ2-1,TGTGCCAGCAGCCCGGGACTAGCTAATTATGAGCAGTTCTTC,CASSPGLANYEQFF
NA,15,TRBV13,TRBD1,TRBJ2-7,TGTGCCAGCAGCCTCTCCGGGACAGGGGCTTTAGAGCAGTACTTC,CASSLSGTGALEQYF
NA,15,TRBV7-9,TRBD2,TRBJ2-7,TGTGCCAGCAGCTTGGGACTAGCGGTAATCTACGAGCAGTACTTC,CASSLGLAVIYEQYF
NA,12,TRBV27,NA,TRBJ2-3,TGTGCCAGCAGTTTCATCTCAGATACGCAGTATTTT,CASSFISDTQYF
NA,17,TRBV5-4,NA,TRBJ1-1,TGTGCCAGCAGCGCCTTCGTCGGGGGCGCCGGGGACACTGAAGCTTTCTTT,CASSAFVGGAGDTEAFF
NA,16,TRBV7-2,NA,TRBJ2-7,TGTGCCAGCAGCTTAGAACGCGCTAGCGCCTCCTACGAGCAGTACTTC,CASSLERASASYEQYF
NA,14,TRBV11-1,NA,TRBJ1-2,TGTGCCAGCACCCCAGGACCAGGGGAGTCTGGCTACACCTTC,CASTPGPGESGYTF
NA,14,TRBV27,TRBD1,TRBJ1-2,TGTGCCAGCAGTCAACAGGGGGCCCCCTATGGCTACACCTTC,CASSQQGAPYGYTF